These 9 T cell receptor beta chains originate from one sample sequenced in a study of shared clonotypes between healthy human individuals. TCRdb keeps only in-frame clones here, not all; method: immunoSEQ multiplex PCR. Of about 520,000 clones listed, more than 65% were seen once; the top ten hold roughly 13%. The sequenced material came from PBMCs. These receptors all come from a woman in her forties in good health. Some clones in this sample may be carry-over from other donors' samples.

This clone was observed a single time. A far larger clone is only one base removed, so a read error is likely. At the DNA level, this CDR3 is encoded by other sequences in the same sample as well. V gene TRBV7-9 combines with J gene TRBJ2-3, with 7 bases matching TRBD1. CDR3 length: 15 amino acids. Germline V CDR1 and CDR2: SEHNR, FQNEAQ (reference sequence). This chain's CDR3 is CASSLMQGDGDTQYF. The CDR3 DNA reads TGTGCCAGTAGCTTAATGCAGGGGGATGGAGATACGCAGTATTTT.

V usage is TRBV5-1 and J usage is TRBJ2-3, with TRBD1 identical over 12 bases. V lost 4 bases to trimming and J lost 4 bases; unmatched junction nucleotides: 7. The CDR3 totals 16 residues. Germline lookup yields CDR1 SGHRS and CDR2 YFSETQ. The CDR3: CASSPGTGGSADTQYF. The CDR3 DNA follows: TGCGCCAGCAGCCCGGGGACAGGGGGCTCGGCAGATACGCAGTATTTT.

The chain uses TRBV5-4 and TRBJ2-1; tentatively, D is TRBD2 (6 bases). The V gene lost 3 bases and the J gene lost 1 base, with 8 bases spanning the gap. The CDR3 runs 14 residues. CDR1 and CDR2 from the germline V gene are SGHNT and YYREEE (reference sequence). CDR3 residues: CASSWSGSYNEQFF. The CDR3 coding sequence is TGTGCCAGCAGCTGGAGCGGGTCCTACAATGAGCAGTTCTTC.

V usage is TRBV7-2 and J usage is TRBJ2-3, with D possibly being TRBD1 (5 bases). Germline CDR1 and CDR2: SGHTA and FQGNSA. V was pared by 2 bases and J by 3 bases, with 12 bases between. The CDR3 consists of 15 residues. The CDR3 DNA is TGTGCCAGCAGCTTACAGTCAGGGTTTACAGATACGCAGTATTTT. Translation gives CASSLQSGFTDTQYF.

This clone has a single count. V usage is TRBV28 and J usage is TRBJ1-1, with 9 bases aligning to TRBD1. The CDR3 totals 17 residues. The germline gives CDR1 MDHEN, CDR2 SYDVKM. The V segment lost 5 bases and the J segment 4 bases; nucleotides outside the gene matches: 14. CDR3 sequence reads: CASSPPTQGARSTEAFF. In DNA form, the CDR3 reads TGTGCCAGCAGTCCACCCACACAGGGGGCTCGAAGCACTGAAGCTTTCTTT.

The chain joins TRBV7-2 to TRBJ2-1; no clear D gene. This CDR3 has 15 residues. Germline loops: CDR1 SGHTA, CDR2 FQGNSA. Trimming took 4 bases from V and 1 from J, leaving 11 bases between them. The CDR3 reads CASSSILGSYNEQFF. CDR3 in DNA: TGTGCCAGCAGCTCTATATTGGGGTCCTACAATGAGCAGTTCTTC.

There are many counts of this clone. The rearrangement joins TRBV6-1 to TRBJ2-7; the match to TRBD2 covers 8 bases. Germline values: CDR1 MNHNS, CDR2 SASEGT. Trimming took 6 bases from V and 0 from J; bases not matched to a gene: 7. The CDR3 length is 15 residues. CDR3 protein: CASSGGLGGSYEQYF. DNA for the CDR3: TGTGCCAGCAGCGGGGGACTAGGGGGCTCCTACGAGCAGTACTTC.

The CDR3 region is CARGLAGGPYEQYF. CDR3 sequence (DNA): TGCGCCAGAGGACTAGCGGGAGGGCCCTACGAGCAGTACTTC. This chain links TRBV10-1 with TRBJ2-7; 15 bases line up with TRBD2. This CDR3 region has 14 residues. CDR1 is WNHNN, CDR2 SYGVQD, per germline (reference sequence). Trimming cost V 9 bases and J 2 bases; bases outside gene matches: 2.

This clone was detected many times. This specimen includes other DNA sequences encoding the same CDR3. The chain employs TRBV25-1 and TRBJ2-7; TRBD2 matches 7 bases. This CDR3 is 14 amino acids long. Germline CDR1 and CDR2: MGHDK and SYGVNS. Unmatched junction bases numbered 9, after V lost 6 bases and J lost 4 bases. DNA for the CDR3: TGTGCCAGCAGACCCCCGGGAGGCTCTTACGAGCAGTACTTC. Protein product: CASRPPGGSYEQYF.